The 30 T cell receptor beta chains presented below share a single source sample, sequenced in a study of blood T cell repertoires in COVID-19. Repertoires were generated with immunoSEQ multiplex PCR, while TCRdb's copy carries only in-frame clones and drops some. The sample carries about 140,000 clones, about four fifths recorded once. The specimen sequenced was peripheral blood. The receptor source for this set is a human donor in a cohort sampled during active COVID-19.

The chain couples TRBV11-3 to TRBJ2-2; 12 nucleotides agree with TRBD1. The V segment lost 8 bases and the J segment 6 bases; nucleotides outside the gene matches: 10. Germline values: CDR1 SGHNT, CDR2 YENEEA. The CDR3 extends over 16 amino acids. The CDR3 region has the DNA TGTGCCAGCGGCCGGGGACAGGGGGCTTTTGCCGGGGAGCTGTTTTTT. Translated, it gives CASGRGQGAFAGELFF.

The chain couples TRBV7-2 to TRBJ2-1; 10 bases align to TRBD2. Unmatched junction bases numbered 6, after V lost 4 bases and J lost 6 bases. In germline, CDR1 is SGHTA, CDR2 FQGNSA. The CDR3 is 15 amino acids. The CDR3 here is CASSSQRGGRNEQFF. CDR3 sequence (DNA): TGTGCCAGCAGCTCCCAGCGGGGGGGCCGCAATGAGCAGTTCTTC.

The chain has TRBV29-1 and TRBJ1-1; 7 bases are shared with TRBD1. The CDR3 contains 13 residues. CDR1 and CDR2 (germline): SQVTM, ANQGSEA. Trimming removed 5 bases from V and 4 bases from J; junction bases left unmatched: 7. CDR3 nucleotide sequence: TGCAGCGTTCAGACAGGGAAGGGCACTGAAGCTTTCTTT. Its protein product is CSVQTGKGTEAFF.

The chain employs TRBV7-3 and TRBJ1-1; the match to TRBD1 covers 7 bases. J lost 5 bases, V lost 3 bases, and 9 bases had no gene match. From germline, CDR1 is SGHTA and CDR2 FQGTGA. There are 15 residues in the CDR3. For the CDR3, the DNA is TGTGCCAGCAGCTTCGCGACGACAGGGCCAACTGAAGCTTTCTTT. This encodes CASSFATTGPTEAFF. Full variable domain (rest looked up from reference TRBV7-3 and TRBJ1-1): GAGVSQTPSNKVTEKGKYVELRCDPISGHTALYWYRQSLGQGPEFLIYFQGTGAADDSGLPNDRFFAVRPEGSVSTLKIQRTERGDSAVYLCASSFATTGPTEAFFGQGTRLTVV.

The V and J genes are TRBV5-1 and TRBJ2-1; 10 bases line up with TRBD1. This CDR3 has 15 amino acids. J was trimmed by 4 bases and V by 5 bases; bases with no gene match: 6. Looked up from germline, CDR1 is SGHRS and CDR2 is YFSETQ. CDR3 region: CASRTTGGGYNEQFF. The CDR3 DNA reads as TGCGCCAGCAGAACGACAGGGGGCGGATACAATGAGCAGTTCTTC.

The chain joins TRBV28 to TRBJ2-7, with D possibly TRBD1 on 6 matching bases. V was clipped by 10 bases and J by 2 bases, with 21 bases between them. The germline CDR1 and CDR2 sequences are MDHEN and SYDVKM. The CDR3 sequence is 15 residues long. The chain's CDR3 is CATHQIKRGTYEQYF. CDR3 DNA sequence: TGTGCCACCCACCAGATAAAAAGGGGGACCTACGAGCAGTACTTC.

The chain employs TRBV2 and TRBJ2-2, with 7 bases identical to TRBD2. Trimming took 6 bases from V and 3 from J; bases not matched to a gene: 10. This CDR3 spans 16 amino acids. Germline lookup yields CDR1 SNHLY and CDR2 FYNNEI. Here the CDR3 DNA reads TGTGCCAGCAGCCCATGGACTAGACGCGACACCGGGGAGCTGTTTTTT. This codes for CASSPWTRRDTGELFF.

This clone was observed a single time. This rearrangement joins TRBV18 to TRBJ1-1; 9 nucleotides agree with TRBD1. The junction had 9 bases not matched to a gene; V was cut back by 2 bases and J by 5 bases. From germline, CDR1 is KGHSH and CDR2 LQKENI. The CDR3 loop spans 16 amino acids. The CDR3 reads CASSPSVGQGRTEAFF. CDR3 sequence (DNA): TGTGCCAGCTCACCAAGCGTAGGACAGGGGAGGACTGAAGCTTTCTTT.

The chain joins TRBV2 to TRBJ2-1; TRBD1 agrees at 7 bases. CDR3 length equals 14 residues. CDR1 SNHLY and CDR2 FYNNEI come from the germline V gene. With V trimmed by 4 bases and J by 6 bases, 6 bases remained unmatched. The CDR3: CASSVTGVSNEQFF. The CDR3 DNA reads as TGTGCCAGCAGTGTAACAGGGGTGAGCAATGAGCAGTTCTTC.

The DNA of the CDR3 is TGTGCCAGCTCACCGACCGGGAGTTCGGGGAACATTCAGTACTTC. It specifies CASSPTGSSGNIQYF. The chain is built from TRBV18 and TRBJ2-4, with a possible D match to TRBD2 (6 bases). Germline lookup yields CDR1 KGHSH and CDR2 LQKENI. The CDR3 is 15 residues long. V lost 3 bases, J lost 7 bases, and 16 bases lay in between.

This sequence joins TRBV2 and TRBJ1-5; D is possibly TRBD1 (5 bases). The CDR3 covers 14 residues. Germline CDR1 SNHLY, CDR2 FYNNEI. Deletions cut 0 bases from V and 5 bases from J, with 8 bases between. As DNA, the CDR3 is TGTGCCAGCAGTGAAGCTTTGGGGCATCAGCCCCAGCATTTT. It encodes CASSEALGHQPQHF.

This clone was observed a few times. This chain connects TRBV5-5 to TRBJ1-5; maybe TRBD1 (6 bases). Germline V gives CDR1 SGHKS, CDR2 YYEKEE (reference sequence). The CDR3 loop spans 16 amino acids. V was cut by 5 bases and J by 7 bases, with 22 bases left in between. CDR3 DNA sequence: TGTGCCAGCAGTTTCTACAGACAGGCCGATATCCAGCCCCAGCATTTT. This sequence encodes CASSFYRQADIQPQHF. Combining the CDR3 with reference TRBV5-5 and TRBJ1-5 gives the whole variable domain DAGVTQSPTHLIKTRGQQVTLRCSPISGHKSVSWYQQVLGQGPQFIFQYYEKEERGRGNFPDRFSARQFPNYSSELNVNALLLGDSALYLCASSFYRQADIQPQHFGDGTRLSIL.

The sample holds one count of this clone. This sequence joins TRBV10-3 and TRBJ1-6; D call uncertain. CDR1 is ENHRY, CDR2 SYGVKD, per germline. V was cut by 3 bases and J by 0 bases, with 12 bases left in between. This CDR3 contains 17 residues. CDR3 nucleotide sequence: TGTGCCATCAGTGACCGCGAAATCCCCTCCTATAATTCACCCCTCCACTTT. It is translated as CAISDREIPSYNSPLHF.

The gene calls are TRBV5-4 and TRBJ1-1, with D tentatively TRBD1 (5 bases). This CDR3 has 14 amino acids. Germline V CDR1 and CDR2: SGHNT, YYREEE (reference sequence). The V and J ends lost 4 bases and 5 bases respectively, with 15 bases between them. In DNA, the CDR3 is TGTGCCAGCAGCCCGGGCGGGCGGGGGACTGAAGCTTTCTTT. This translates into CASSPGGRGTEAFF.

V gene TRBV5-1 combines with J gene TRBJ2-5, with 8 nucleotides matching TRBD2. The CDR3 sequence is 17 residues long. The V and J ends lost 0 bases and 5 bases, in that order; junction bases with no gene match: 12. Looked up from germline, CDR1 is SGHRS and CDR2 is YFSETQ. CDR3 sequence (DNA): TGCGCCAGCAGCTTGGGCCTCCTGGTCGGGGGGGCCGAGACCCAGTACTTC. Translating gives CASSLGLLVGGAETQYF.

This clone appeared a few times. V gene TRBV10-1 combines with J gene TRBJ1-6; D gene uncertain. V was trimmed by 4 bases and J by 7 bases, leaving 5 bases between them. The CDR3 is made up of 12 amino acids. CDR1 WNHNN and CDR2 SYGVQD come from the germline V gene (reference sequence). CDR3 coding DNA: TGCGCCAGCAGTGGAGGCAATTCACCCCTCCACTTT. It yields the protein CASSGGNSPLHF.

The chain combines TRBV7-9 with TRBJ1-6; TRBD1 agrees at 7 bases. J gave up 0 bases and V 0 bases, and 8 bases lay outside the gene matches. The CDR3 has 19 amino acids. CDR1 and CDR2 from the germline V gene are SEHNR and FQNEAQ (reference sequence). The CDR3 spells CASSLAGTTGSSYNSPLHF. CDR3 DNA: TGTGCCAGCAGCTTAGCAGGAACGACAGGGAGCTCCTATAATTCACCCCTCCACTTT.

V and J are TRBV6-1 and TRBJ2-4; 10 bases map to TRBD1. The CDR3 sequence is 18 residues long. V was clipped by 4 bases and J by 0 bases; unmatched bases: 9. CDR1 is MNHNS, CDR2 SASEGT, per germline. CDR3 DNA sequence: TGTGCCAGCAGTGCCGGGACAGGGGCGAACCTAGCCAAAAACATTCAGTACTTC. It specifies CASSAGTGANLAKNIQYF.

The chain combines TRBV7-9 with TRBJ1-1, with 8 bases identical to TRBD1. The germline V gene encodes CDR1 SEHNR and CDR2 FQNEAQ (reference sequence). Trimming removed 3 bases from V and 0 bases from J; junction bases left unmatched: 3. The CDR3 extends over 15 amino acids. The CDR3 nucleotides are TGTGCCAGCAGCTTCCGGACAGGGCTGAACACTGAAGCTTTCTTT. This translates into CASSFRTGLNTEAFF.

The V call is TRBV7-2, the J call TRBJ2-4, with TRBD2 as a possible D gene (6 bases). The CDR3 is 15 residues long. Trimming removed 3 bases from V and 3 bases from J, with 12 bases in between. CDR1 is SGHTA and CDR2 is FQGNSA in the germline V gene. The CDR3 nucleotides are TGTGCCAGCAGCTTCCGGAGGGTGGACAAAAACATTCAGTACTTC. Amino acids: CASSFRRVDKNIQYF.

This clone was counted a single time. The rearrangement joins TRBV10-3 to TRBJ1-4; D is unresolved. The V and J ends lost 0 bases and 8 bases respectively, with 16 bases between them. The CDR3 has 16 amino acids. The germline CDR1 and CDR2 sequences are ENHRY and SYGVKD. CDR3 sequence: CAISESGRVQGEKLFF. The CDR3 DNA reads as TGTGCCATCAGTGAGTCGGGGAGGGTACAAGGAGAAAAACTGTTTTTT.

The rearrangement joins TRBV7-2 to TRBJ2-7, with D maybe TRBD2 (5 bases). CDR1 is SGHTA and CDR2 is FQGNSA in the germline V gene. CDR3 size: 13 residues. V was pared by 4 bases and J by 4 bases, with 11 bases between. The CDR3 region has the DNA TGTGCCAGCAGCTCGATTGGGAGATACGAGCAGTACTTC. Encoded protein: CASSSIGRYEQYF.

The rearrangement links TRBV18 to TRBJ2-1; 11 bases line up with TRBD1. The CDR3 extends over 16 amino acids. V lost 1 base to trimming and J lost 1 base; unmatched junction nucleotides: 0. CDR1 KGHSH and CDR2 LQKENI come from the germline V gene. CDR3 nucleotides: TGTGCCAGCTCACCACGGGACAGGGGGTCCTACAATGAGCAGTTCTTC. Its protein product is CASSPRDRGSYNEQFF. The full variable domain, completed using reference TRBV18 and TRBJ2-1, is NAGVMQNPRHLVRRRGQEARLRCSPMKGHSHVYWYRQLPEEGLKFMVYLQKENIIDESGMPKERFSAEFPKEGPSILRIQQVVRGDSAAYFCASSPRDRGSYNEQFFGPGTRLTVL.

V is TRBV29-1 and J is TRBJ2-3, with D maybe TRBD2 (5 bases). The length of the CDR3 is 15 residues. With 4 bases removed from V and 1 base from J, the gap between germline ends came to 15 bases. CDR1 is SQVTM, CDR2 ANQGSEA, per germline. CDR3 amino acids: CSVVRAGVGTDTQYF. The CDR3 region has the DNA TGCAGCGTTGTGCGTGCGGGCGTCGGCACAGATACGCAGTATTTT.

The chain uses TRBV19 and TRBJ2-2; tentative D call: TRBD2 (5 bases). The CDR3 is made up of 15 amino acids. Germline V gives CDR1 LNHDA, CDR2 SQIVND (reference sequence). V was pared by 6 bases and J by 4 bases, with 15 bases between. This chain's CDR3 is CASSIGGWGTGELFF. DNA for the CDR3: TGTGCCAGTAGCATTGGAGGTTGGGGCACCGGGGAGCTGTTTTTT.

This chain uses TRBV10-3 with TRBJ2-7; possible D gene TRBD1, 5 bases. CDR1 is ENHRY, CDR2 SYGVKD, per germline. V gave up 5 bases and J gave up 4 bases, with 9 bases separating them. This CDR3 region has 12 residues. CDR3 nucleotide sequence: TGTGCCATCAGTATCCAGGGTTACGAGCAGTACTTC. Protein product: CAISIQGYEQYF.

The chain joins TRBV5-4 to TRBJ1-2; tentatively, D is TRBD1 (5 bases). Trimming cost V 3 bases and J 8 bases, with 17 bases left between them. In germline, CDR1 is SGHNT, CDR2 YYREEE (reference sequence). The CDR3 totals 14 residues. The CDR3 nucleotides are TGTGCCAGCAGCTCGGGACTTTCTGACCTGGGCTACACCTTC. This sequence encodes CASSSGLSDLGYTF.

The CDR3: CATSRDPLPDRGNTGELFF. The CDR3 DNA reads TGTGCCACCAGCAGAGATCCTCTCCCGGACAGGGGGAACACCGGGGAGCTGTTTTTT. The V and J genes are TRBV15 and TRBJ2-2; 9 bases fit TRBD1. Trimming took 0 bases from V and 1 from J; bases not matched to a gene: 9. This CDR3 is 19 amino acids long. The V gene's germline CDR1 is LNHNV and CDR2 YYDKDF (reference sequence).

V is TRBV2 and J is TRBJ2-1; unclear D gene. V gave up 0 bases and J gave up 4 bases, with 13 bases separating them. The CDR3 runs to 16 residues. Germline V gives CDR1 SNHLY, CDR2 FYNNEI. The CDR3 nucleotides are TGTGCCAGCAGTGAAGCGAAATTTGAGTTATACAATGAGCAGTTCTTC. Protein product: CASSEAKFELYNEQFF.

The chain couples TRBV9 to TRBJ2-5; 11 positions agree with TRBD2. Per germline, CDR1 SGDLS and CDR2 YYNGEE. The J segment lost 5 bases and the V segment lost 0 bases, leaving 6 bases of the junction unmatched. This CDR3 has 16 amino acids. The CDR3 reads CASSVGLAGGLETQYF. In DNA, the CDR3 is TGTGCCAGCAGCGTAGGGTTAGCGGGGGGGCTGGAGACCCAGTACTTC.